The 25 T cell receptor beta chains in this list originate from one sample, sequenced in a study of blood T cells in healthy people across ages. Primed by a sample-barcoded 5' primer and a J-beta primer mix, a second PCR proceeded for about 6 to 11 cycles. In TCRdb, the 5' RACE reads were re-called with MiXCR into one record per CDR3 protein. The data contain more than 650,000 distinct CDR3 sequences, more than 25% of them seen just once; the ten biggest clones take up around 2.9%. These sequences were also reported in another study, on T cells of mothers and their children.

Material for sequencing was blood. The source is a boy younger than 18 in good health.

The V and J genes are TRBV6-2 or TRBV6-3 and TRBJ2-1, with 8 positions matching TRBD1. This CDR3 has 12 residues. The V and J ends lost 4 bases and 10 bases, in that order; junction bases with no gene match: 3. Germline assignment: CDR1 MNHEY and CDR2 SVGEGT. CDR3 residues: CASSFDRGEQFF. CDR3 nucleotides: TGTGCCAGCAGTTTTGACAGGGGAGAGCAGTTCTTC.

The chain links TRBV12-3 or TRBV12-4 to TRBJ2-1; either TRBD1 or TRBD2 may supply D (5 bases each). The V end was cut by 1 base, the J end by 11 bases, with 12 bases between. This CDR3 has 13 residues. CDR3 DNA sequence: TGTGCCAGCAGTTTAGATCGGGACCAAAAGCAGTTCTTC. It encodes CASSLDRDQKQFF.

The sample holds many counts of this clonotype. The rearrangement uses TRBV2 and TRBJ1-4, with TRBD1 identical over 9 bases. CDR3 size: 15 residues. The trim removed 1 base at V and 6 bases at J, leaving 3 bases unmatched. CDR1 SNHLY and CDR2 FYNNEI come from the germline V gene. In nucleotides, the CDR3 is TGTGCCAGCAGTGAAGGTGGACAGGGGTATGAAAAACTGTTTTTT. Protein product: CASSEGGQGYEKLFF.

Turning to this clonotype: Germline is not matched at one junction end, which may reflect a read error. V is TRBV28 and J is TRBJ2-7, with 7 bases aligning to TRBD1. Germline CDR1 MDHEN, CDR2 SYDVKM. There are 14 residues in the CDR3. This CDR3 reads CASSPGQRAYEQYF. DNA of the CDR3: TGCGCCAGCAGTCCGGGACAGAGGGCCTACGAGCAGTACTTC. Looking up the rest from reference TRBV28 and TRBJ2-7 gives the full variable domain: DVKVTQSSRYLVKRTGEKVFLECVQDMDHENMFWYRQDPGLGLRLIYFSYDVKMKEKGDIPEGYSVSREKKERFSLILESASTNQTSMYLCASSPGQRAYEQYFGPGTRLTVT.

A few counts support this clonotype. The gene calls are TRBV16 and TRBJ1-2; D remains ambiguous. The CDR3 spans 17 residues. V was trimmed by 0 bases and J by 4 bases, leaving 18 bases between them. Germline lookup yields CDR1 KGHSY and CDR2 FQNENV. CDR3 region: CASSQSDATALIYGYTF. Written as DNA, the CDR3 is TGTGCCAGCAGCCAATCCGATGCGACCGCCCTCATCTATGGCTACACCTTC.

The chain links TRBV28 to TRBJ2-7, with a weak D call TRBD2 (6 bases). CDR1 and CDR2 (germline): MDHEN, SYDVKM. The V and J ends lost 7 bases and 0 bases respectively, with 16 bases between them. This CDR3 spans 15 amino acids. CDR3: CASNNNWGLSYEQYF. The CDR3 region has the DNA TGTGCCAGCAATAACAACTGGGGACTCTCCTACGAGCAGTACTTC.

The V and J genes are TRBV5-1 and TRBJ1-3; a weak D match, TRBD1 (5 bases). CDR3 length equals 16 residues. Trimming removed 1 base from V and 0 bases from J, with 11 bases in between. Germline V gene lookup returns CDR1 SGHRS and CDR2 YFSETQ. CDR3 region: CASSLRGAASGNTIYF. The CDR3 coding sequence is TGCGCCAGCAGCTTGCGAGGGGCCGCCTCTGGAAACACCATATATTTT.

The chain combines TRBV27 with TRBJ2-5; D possibly corresponds to TRBD2 (5 bases). The J call may be wrong; the DNA end is better matched by TRBJ2-7. CDR1 and CDR2 from the germline V gene are MNHEY and SMNVEV (reference sequence). The CDR3 extends over 13 amino acids. This CDR3 is CASRDWESYEQYF. CDR3 nucleotide sequence: TGTGCCAGCAGGGACTGGGAATCCTACGAGCAGTACTTC.

In its sample, this clonotype was seen a few times. This rearrangement joins TRBV12-3 or TRBV12-4 to TRBJ1-1, with 11 bases lining up with TRBD1. The CDR3 covers 16 residues. The V segment lost 4 bases and the J segment 7 bases; nucleotides outside the gene matches: 11. CDR3 sequence reads: CASSSFGTGGSCEAFF. The CDR3 coding sequence is TGTGCCAGCAGTTCCTTTGGGACAGGGGGTAGTTGTGAAGCTTTCTTT.

CDR3 in DNA: TGTGCCAGCAGCCAGACAGGGCAGGGGGCCGGAAAACTGTTTTTT. Its protein product is CASSQTGQGAGKLFF. This chain uses TRBV3-1 with TRBJ1-4; 8 bases match TRBD1. The ends lost 3 bases at V and 10 bases at J; junction bases unmatched: 10. The CDR3 extends over 15 amino acids. Germline V gene lookup returns CDR1 LGHDT and CDR2 YNNKEL (reference sequence).

This clonotype came up a few times. The chain combines TRBV7-2 with TRBJ2-5, with a tentative D call TRBD1 (5 bases). The CDR3 covers 14 residues. Looked up from germline, CDR1 is SGHTA and CDR2 is FQGNSA. Trimming cost V 10 bases and J 5 bases, with 20 bases left between them. The CDR3 sequence: CAKTDHCRGETQYF. For the CDR3, the DNA is TGTGCCAAGACAGATCACTGCCGTGGGGAGACCCAGTACTTC.

Only a few counts were recorded for this clonotype. The V and J genes are TRBV6-1 and TRBJ2-7, with 15 bases aligning to TRBD2. The CDR3 covers 18 residues. Germline CDR1 MNHNS, CDR2 SASEGT. Trimming took 6 bases from V and 6 from J; bases not matched to a gene: 15. The CDR3: CASRPGLAGGPSYGEQYF. As DNA, the CDR3 is TGTGCCAGCAGGCCCGGACTAGCGGGGGGGCCGTCTTATGGCGAGCAGTACTTC.

The chain employs TRBV7-9 and TRBJ1-1; no clear D gene. The CDR3 has 15 amino acids. V was shortened by 1 base and J by 1 base, with 10 bases between the two germline ends. The V gene's germline CDR1 is SEHNR and CDR2 FQNEAQ (reference sequence). The CDR3 DNA reads TGTGCCAGCAGCTTAGAATTCTTGGGGAACACTGAAGCTTTCTTT. Protein product: CASSLEFLGNTEAFF.

This clonotype occurred a few times. J is TRBJ2-7 and V is TRBV29-1; 8 bases map to TRBD1. V dropped 6 bases and J dropped 1; count of bases not matched to a gene: 8. CDR1 and CDR2 (germline): SQVTM, ANQGSEA. The CDR3 is 14 amino acids. In DNA, the CDR3 is TGCAGCGTCCGCAGACAGGGGACTTCCTACGAGCAGTACTTC. Residues: CSVRRQGTSYEQYF.

The chain has TRBV10-3 and TRBJ2-1; the D gene is possibly TRBD1 (6 bases). V dropped 3 bases and J dropped 0 bases, with 18 bases sitting between them. The CDR3 has 18 residues. Germline V gives CDR1 ENHRY, CDR2 SYGVKD. The CDR3 spells CAISDMRGHTSSYNEQFF. The DNA for the CDR3 is TGTGCCATCAGTGATATGAGGGGACACACGAGCTCCTACAATGAGCAGTTCTTC.

This clonotype appeared a few times. This chain links TRBV13 with TRBJ2-1; D unclear. The DNA matches TRBJ2-7 better at its end, which makes the J call doubtful. The CDR3 extends over 13 amino acids. Looked up from germline, CDR1 is PRHDT and CDR2 is FYEKMQ (reference sequence). The CDR3 nucleotides read TGTGCCAGCAGGGAAGACGGAACCTACGAGCAGTACTTC. This codes for CASREDGTYEQYF.

The V and J genes are TRBV2 and TRBJ2-1; TRBD2 might be the D (6 bases). Germline V gene sequence: CDR1 SNHLY, CDR2 FYNNEI. The V end was cut by 6 bases, the J end by 0 bases, with 15 bases between. This CDR3 has 16 amino acids. The CDR3 region has the DNA TGTGCCAGCAGGCCAGGGACTTCGAGCTCCTACAATGAGCAGTTCTTC. It translates to CASRPGTSSSYNEQFF.

The CDR3 is CSARDRTFGDEKLFF. The CDR3 nucleotides read TGCAGTGCTAGAGACAGGACCTTTGGGGATGAAAAACTGTTTTTT. This chain uses TRBV20-1 with TRBJ1-4; D not certain. V lost 0 bases and J lost 6, with 14 bases in between. From germline, CDR1 is DFQATT and CDR2 SNEGSKA (reference sequence). The CDR3 spans 15 residues.

A few counts support this clonotype. An end of the junction differs from the germline gene, which may be a read error. The V gene is TRBV7-7, the J gene TRBJ2-2; tentative D call: TRBD1 (7 bases). CDR1 is SSHAT, CDR2 FNYEAQ, per germline (reference sequence). This CDR3 spans 15 amino acids. CDR3 coding DNA: TGTGCTAGCAGCCCCCGGACAGGAGGGGACGGGGAGCTGTTTTTT. This encodes CASSPRTGGDGELFF.

The chain uses TRBV6-5 and TRBJ2-3; 8 bases fit TRBD2. Per germline, CDR1 MNHEY and CDR2 SVGAGI. Trimming cost V 6 bases and J 0 bases; bases outside gene matches: 2. This CDR3 contains 14 residues. CDR3 protein: CASRGGGSTDTQYF. The CDR3 coding sequence is TGTGCCAGCAGAGGCGGGGGGAGCACAGATACGCAGTATTTT.

The V call is TRBV15, the J call TRBJ1-5; 9 bases align to TRBD1. Losses at the gene ends were 4 bases for V and 0 bases for J; bases not matched to a gene: 7. Germline CDR1 is LNHNV and CDR2 is YYDKDF (reference sequence). The CDR3 sequence is 17 residues long. CDR3 sequence (DNA): TGTGCCACCAGCAACAGGGGGCCGGCTTATAGCAATCAGCCCCAGCATTTT. Its translation: CATSNRGPAYSNQPQHF.

The V and J genes are TRBV29-1 and TRBJ2-3; D unresolved. Germline CDR1 is SQVTM and CDR2 is ANQGSEA. The V and J ends lost 6 bases and 0 bases respectively, with 13 bases between them. This CDR3 spans 14 amino acids. The CDR3 loop reads CSVVYTDSTDTQYF. For the CDR3, the DNA is TGCAGCGTAGTCTACACGGACAGCACAGATACGCAGTATTTT.

V usage is TRBV5-1 and J usage is TRBJ2-5; the D is unclear. The DNA end is more similar to TRBJ2-7, so the J call may be wrong. The germline V gene encodes CDR1 SGHRS and CDR2 YFSETQ. This CDR3 comprises 14 residues. DNA of the CDR3: TGCGCCAGCAGCTTGGAGGGTCCTATGAGCGAGCAGTACTTC. Translation gives CASSLEGPMSEQYF.

This clonotype showed up just a few times. The chain joins TRBV6-1 to TRBJ2-1, with 10 bases lining up with TRBD1. Germline CDR1 MNHNS, CDR2 SASEGT. The CDR3 loop spans 17 amino acids. The V and J ends lost 4 bases and 8 bases, in that order; junction bases with no gene match: 14. The CDR3 coding sequence is TGTGCCAGCAGTGGCCCCCCGGGGGGACAGGGGCTCGATGAGCAGTTCTTC. It encodes CASSGPPGGQGLDEQFF.

This clonotype came up many times. The chain joins TRBV7-6 to TRBJ2-3; perhaps TRBD1 as D (6 bases). In germline, CDR1 is SGHVS, CDR2 FNYEAQ. The CDR3 loop spans 15 amino acids. V was cut by 5 bases and J by 1 base, with 13 bases left in between. The DNA of the CDR3 is TGTGCCAGCAGCACTAGGACAGACCGCACAGATACGCAGTATTTT. Translation gives CASSTRTDRTDTQYF.